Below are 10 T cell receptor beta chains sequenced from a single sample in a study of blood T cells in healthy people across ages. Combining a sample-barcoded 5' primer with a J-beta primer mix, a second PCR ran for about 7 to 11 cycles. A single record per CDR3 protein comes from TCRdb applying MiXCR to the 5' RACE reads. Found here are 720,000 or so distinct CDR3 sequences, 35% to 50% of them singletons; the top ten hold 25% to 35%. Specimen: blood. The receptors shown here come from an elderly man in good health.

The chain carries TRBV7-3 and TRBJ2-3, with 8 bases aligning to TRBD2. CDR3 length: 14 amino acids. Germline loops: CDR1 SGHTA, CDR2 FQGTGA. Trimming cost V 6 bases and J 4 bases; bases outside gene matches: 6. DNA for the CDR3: TGTGCCAGCAGTGCCAGCGGGAGTGCAGATACGCAGTATTTT. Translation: CASSASGSADTQYF. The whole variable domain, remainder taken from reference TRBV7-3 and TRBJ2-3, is GAGVSQTPSNKVTEKGKYVELRCDPISGHTALYWYRQSLGQGPEFLIYFQGTGAADDSGLPNDRFFAVRPEGSVSTLKIQRTERGDSAVYLCASSASGSADTQYFGPGTRLTVL.

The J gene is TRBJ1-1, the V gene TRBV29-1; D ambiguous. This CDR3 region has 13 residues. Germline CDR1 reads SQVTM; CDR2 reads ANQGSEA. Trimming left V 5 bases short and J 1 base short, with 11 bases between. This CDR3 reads CSVKTSGNTEAFF. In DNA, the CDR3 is TGCAGCGTTAAAACTAGTGGGAACACTGAAGCTTTCTTT.

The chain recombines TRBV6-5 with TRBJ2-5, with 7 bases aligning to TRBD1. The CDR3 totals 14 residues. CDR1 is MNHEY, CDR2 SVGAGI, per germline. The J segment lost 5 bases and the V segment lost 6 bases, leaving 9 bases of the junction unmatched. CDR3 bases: TGTGCCAGCAGCCCGGGACAGACCCGGGAGACCCAGTACTTC. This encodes CASSPGQTRETQYF.

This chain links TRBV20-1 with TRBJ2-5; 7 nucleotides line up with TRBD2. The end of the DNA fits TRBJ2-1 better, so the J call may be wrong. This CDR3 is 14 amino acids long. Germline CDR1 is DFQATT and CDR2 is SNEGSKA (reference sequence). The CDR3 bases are TGCAGTGCTTTTTCGGGACTACTGCAAGAGACCCAGTTCTTC. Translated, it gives CSAFSGLLQETQFF.

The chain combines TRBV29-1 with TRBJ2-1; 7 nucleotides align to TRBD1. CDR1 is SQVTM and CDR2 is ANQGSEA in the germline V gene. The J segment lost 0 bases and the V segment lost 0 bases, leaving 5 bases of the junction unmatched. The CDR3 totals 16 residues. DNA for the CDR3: TGCAGCGTTGAAGATCTGACAGGGACCTCCTACAATGAGCAGTTCTTC. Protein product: CSVEDLTGTSYNEQFF.

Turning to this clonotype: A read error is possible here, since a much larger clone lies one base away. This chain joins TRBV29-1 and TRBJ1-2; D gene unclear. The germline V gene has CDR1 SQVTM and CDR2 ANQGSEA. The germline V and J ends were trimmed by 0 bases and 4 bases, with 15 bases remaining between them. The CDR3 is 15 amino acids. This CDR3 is CSVEELEGSSYGYTF. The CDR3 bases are TGCAGCGTTGAAGAGCTGGAGGGCTCGAGCTATGGCTACACCTTC.

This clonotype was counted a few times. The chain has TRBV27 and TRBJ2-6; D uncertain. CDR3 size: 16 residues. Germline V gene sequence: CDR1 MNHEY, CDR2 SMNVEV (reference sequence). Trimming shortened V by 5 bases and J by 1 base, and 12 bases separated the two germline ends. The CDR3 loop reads CASSKAYYSGANVLTF. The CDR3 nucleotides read TGTGCCAGCAGTAAAGCCTACTATTCTGGGGCCAACGTCCTGACTTTC.

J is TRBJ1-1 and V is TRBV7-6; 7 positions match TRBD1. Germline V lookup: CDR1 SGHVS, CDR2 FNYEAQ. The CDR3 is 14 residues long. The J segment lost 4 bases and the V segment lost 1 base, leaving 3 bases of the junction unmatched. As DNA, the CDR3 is TGTGCCAGCAGCTTAGGCGACAGGGCCACTGAAGCTTTCTTT. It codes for CASSLGDRATEAFF.

CDR3 sequence: CASSLVAGGAEAFF. CDR3 DNA sequence: TGTGCCAGCAGCTTAGTTGCCGGTGGCGCTGAAGCTTTCTTT. This chain links TRBV7-9 with TRBJ1-1; D not resolved. This CDR3 region has 14 residues. Germline assignment: CDR1 SEHNR and CDR2 FQNEAQ (reference sequence). Trimming cost V 1 base and J 6 bases, with 12 bases left between them.

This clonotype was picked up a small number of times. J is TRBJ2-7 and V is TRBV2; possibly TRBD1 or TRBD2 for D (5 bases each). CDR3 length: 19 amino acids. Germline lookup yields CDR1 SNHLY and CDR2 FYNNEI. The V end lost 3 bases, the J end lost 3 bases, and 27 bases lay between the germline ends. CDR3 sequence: CASSDRGQGFAPIDYEQYF. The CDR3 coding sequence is TGTGCCAGCAGTGATCGGGGCCAGGGATTTGCCCCCATAGACTACGAGCAGTACTTC.